Below, 13 T cell receptor beta chains from the same sample are listed, as sequenced in a study of vaccination effects on CD4 cells after COVID-19. ViraFEST used viral peptide pools to expand antigen-specific CD4+ T cells before sequencing. It was after approximately 11 days of culture that CD4+ T cells were isolated. The infection with SARS-CoV-2 (confirmed by PCR) occurred in this person between March and December 2020. Their cognate antigens are unknown. The repertoire was sequenced with immunoSEQ multiplex PCR; TCRdb's copy has only in-frame clones and lacks some. The table lists 40,000 to 50,000 clones, more than 60% of them singletons. The material sequenced was CD4+ T cells from PBMCs cultured with a peptide pool, taken before COVID-19 vaccination. The receptors come from a human donor who had a prior SARS-CoV-2 infection.

The J gene is TRBJ1-1, the V gene TRBV7-2; 7 bases are a match to TRBD1. Unmatched junction bases numbered 6, after V lost 3 bases and J lost 5 bases. CDR1 is SGHTA and CDR2 is FQGNSA in the germline V gene. The CDR3 covers 14 residues. Written as DNA, the CDR3 is TGTGCCAGCAGCTTCTCAGGGGGATTGACTGAAGCTTTCTTT. Residues: CASSFSGGLTEAFF.

This clone was detected only a few times. The chain combines TRBV27 with TRBJ1-5; possible D gene TRBD1, 5 bases. Trimming stripped 5 bases from V and 7 bases from J, with 12 bases between. CDR3 length equals 13 residues. Germline loops: CDR1 MNHEY, CDR2 SMNVEV (reference sequence). This CDR3 is CASSKNWGQPQHF. The CDR3, as DNA: TGTGCCAGCAGTAAAAATTGGGGGCAGCCCCAGCATTTT.

J is TRBJ1-1 and V is TRBV7-2, with TRBD1 identical over 7 bases. The ends lost 1 base at V and 2 bases at J; junction bases unmatched: 7. The length of the CDR3 is 16 residues. Germline CDR1 and CDR2: SGHTA and FQGNSA. CDR3 residues: CASSLGGRQGNTEAFF. CDR3 sequence (DNA): TGTGCCAGCAGCTTAGGAGGACGACAGGGCAACACTGAAGCTTTCTTT.

This clone was counted a single time. J is TRBJ2-5 and V is TRBV18; the match to TRBD2 covers 7 bases. This CDR3 has 14 residues. V lost 2 bases to trimming and J lost 1 base; unmatched junction nucleotides: 1. Per the germline V gene, CDR1 is KGHSH and CDR2 is LQKENI. The CDR3: CASSPGGVQETQYF. Here the CDR3 DNA reads TGTGCCAGCTCACCAGGGGGGGTCCAAGAGACCCAGTACTTC.

The chain joins TRBV4-3 to TRBJ2-1; no clear D gene. Trimming took 0 bases from V and 4 from J, leaving 7 bases between them. The CDR3 totals 14 residues. CDR1 is LGHNA and CDR2 is YSLEER in the germline V gene. CDR3 coding DNA: TGCGCCAGCAGCCAAGATTACTATTACAATGAGCAGTTCTTC. It encodes CASSQDYYYNEQFF.

The CDR3 DNA sequence: TGTGCCAGCAGCTTTCCCCTAGGGGAGGGAAGGGGGGAGAAAAACATTCAGTACTTC. Protein sequence: CASSFPLGEGRGEKNIQYF. The genes are TRBV7-8 and TRBJ2-4, with a possible D match to TRBD2 (7 bases). Germline CDR1 SGHVS, CDR2 FQNEAQ. The ends were cut back, 3 bases at V and 4 bases at J, with 25 bases in the middle. This CDR3 has 19 amino acids.

This sequence joins TRBV4-3 and TRBJ2-1; TRBD2 is a possible D gene (6 bases). CDR1 and CDR2 (germline): LGHNA, YSLEER. The CDR3 is made up of 18 amino acids. The V end lost 4 bases, the J end lost 2 bases, and 21 bases lay between the germline ends. The CDR3 here is CASSPKVGPGVTYNEQFF. Written as DNA, the CDR3 is TGCGCCAGCAGCCCGAAGGTCGGGCCGGGAGTGACCTACAATGAGCAGTTCTTC.

This chain joins TRBV25-1 and TRBJ1-1; 11 bases fit TRBD1. The CDR3 is 17 amino acids. After removal of 5 bases from V and 4 bases from J, the junction contained 12 bases not matched to a gene. Germline assignment: CDR1 MGHDK and CDR2 SYGVNS. CDR3 residues: CASSRTRTGGSSTEAFF. In DNA form, the CDR3 reads TGTGCCAGCAGTCGAACCAGGACAGGGGGCTCTAGCACTGAAGCTTTCTTT.

The chain couples TRBV12-3 or TRBV12-4 to TRBJ1-1; D gene uncertain. The V end lost 5 bases, the J end lost 6 bases, and 13 bases lay between the germline ends. The CDR3 extends over 13 amino acids. CDR3 region: CASSPPWDPEAFF. CDR3 nucleotide sequence: TGTGCCAGCAGTCCCCCTTGGGATCCTGAAGCTTTCTTT.

The chain employs TRBV5-6 and TRBJ1-2, with D uncertain. The CDR3 extends over 15 amino acids. With 7 bases removed from V and 0 bases from J, the gap between germline ends came to 16 bases. Germline CDR1 SGHDT, CDR2 YYEEEE. The DNA of the CDR3 is TGTGCCAGCCGGCGGTCGTCACTGACTAACTATGGCTACACCTTC. Amino acids: CASRRSSLTNYGYTF.

As DNA, the CDR3 is TGTGCCAGCAGCTTAGCGGGGAACAATTCACCCCTCCACTTT. It yields the protein CASSLAGNNSPLHF. V and J are TRBV7-2 and TRBJ1-6; no firm D call. The CDR3 sequence is 14 residues long. CDR1 is SGHTA, CDR2 FQGNSA, per germline. V lost 0 bases and J lost 7, with 7 bases in between.

The chain employs TRBV6-2 or TRBV6-3 and TRBJ1-2; D remains unclear. In germline, CDR1 is MNHEY, CDR2 SVGEGT. The CDR3 sequence is 17 residues long. Trimming stripped 5 bases from V and 7 bases from J, with 26 bases between. The CDR3 region has the DNA TGTGCCAGCAGTACGAGGTCCGTTCCGGAGCCCTGGTTTGGCTACACCTTC. Translation gives CASSTRSVPEPWFGYTF.

The chain joins TRBV5-1 to TRBJ1-1, with D perhaps TRBD1 (5 bases). The germline gives CDR1 SGHRS, CDR2 YFSETQ. CDR3 length: 13 amino acids. Trimming stripped 1 base from V and 5 bases from J, with 9 bases between. This chain's CDR3 is CASSLRGDTEAFF. For the CDR3, the DNA is TGCGCCAGCAGCTTGAGGGGCGATACTGAAGCTTTCTTT.